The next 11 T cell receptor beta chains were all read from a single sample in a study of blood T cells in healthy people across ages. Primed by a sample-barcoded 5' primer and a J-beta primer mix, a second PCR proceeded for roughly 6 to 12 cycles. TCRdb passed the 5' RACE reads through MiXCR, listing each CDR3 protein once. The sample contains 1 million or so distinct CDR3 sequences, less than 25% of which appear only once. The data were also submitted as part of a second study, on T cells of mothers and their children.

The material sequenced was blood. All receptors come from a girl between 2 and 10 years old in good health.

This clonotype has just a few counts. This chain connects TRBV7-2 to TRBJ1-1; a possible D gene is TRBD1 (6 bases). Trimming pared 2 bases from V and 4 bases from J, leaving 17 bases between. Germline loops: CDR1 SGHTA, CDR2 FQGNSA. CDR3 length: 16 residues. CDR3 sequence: CASSLLLGQGITEAFF. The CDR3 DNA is TGTGCCAGCAGCTTACTGTTAGGCCAGGGGATCACTGAAGCTTTCTTT.

CDR3: CASSLREVYYEQYF. CDR3 DNA: TGTGCCAGCAGTTTAAGGGAGGTGTACTACGAGCAGTACTTC. The chain combines TRBV12-3 or TRBV12-4 with TRBJ2-7, with D maybe TRBD2 (6 bases). V lost 2 bases, J lost 3 bases, and 11 bases lay in between. There are 14 residues in the CDR3.

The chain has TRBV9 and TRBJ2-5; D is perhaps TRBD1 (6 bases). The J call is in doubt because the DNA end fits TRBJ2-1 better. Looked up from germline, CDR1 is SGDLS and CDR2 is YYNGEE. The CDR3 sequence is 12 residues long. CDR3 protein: CASSPLQGQQFF. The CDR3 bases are TGTGCCAGCAGCCCTTTACAGGGACAGCAGTTCTTC.

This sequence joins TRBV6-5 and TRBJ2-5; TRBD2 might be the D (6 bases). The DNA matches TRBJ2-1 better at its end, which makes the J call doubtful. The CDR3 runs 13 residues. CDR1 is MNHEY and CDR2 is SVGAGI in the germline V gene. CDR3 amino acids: CASSLTSWAEQFF. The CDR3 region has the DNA TGTGCCAGCAGTCTGACTAGTTGGGCTGAGCAGTTCTTC.

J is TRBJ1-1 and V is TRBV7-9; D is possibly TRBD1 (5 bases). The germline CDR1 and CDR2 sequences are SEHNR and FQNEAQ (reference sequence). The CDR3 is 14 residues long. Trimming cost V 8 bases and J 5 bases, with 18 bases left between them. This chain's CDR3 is CASGNATQGTEAFF. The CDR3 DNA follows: TGTGCCAGCGGGAACGCCACCCAGGGTACTGAAGCTTTCTTT. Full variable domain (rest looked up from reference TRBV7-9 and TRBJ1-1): DTGVSQNPRHKITKRGQNVTFRCDPISEHNRLYWYRQTLGQGPEFLTYFQNEAQLEKSRLLSDRFSAERPKGSFSTLEIQRTEQGDSAMYLCASGNATQGTEAFFGQGTRLTVV.

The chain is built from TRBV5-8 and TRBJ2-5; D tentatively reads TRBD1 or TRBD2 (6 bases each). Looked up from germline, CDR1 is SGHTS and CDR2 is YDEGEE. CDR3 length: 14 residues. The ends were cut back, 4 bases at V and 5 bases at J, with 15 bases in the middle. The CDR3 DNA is TGTGCCAGCAGCCCATGGGGGGCTTTCGAGACCCAGTACTTC. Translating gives CASSPWGAFETQYF.

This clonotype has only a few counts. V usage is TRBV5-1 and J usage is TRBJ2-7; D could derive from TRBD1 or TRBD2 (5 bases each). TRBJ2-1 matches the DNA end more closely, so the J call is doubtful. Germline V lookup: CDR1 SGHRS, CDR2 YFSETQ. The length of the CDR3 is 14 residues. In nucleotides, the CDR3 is TGCGCCAGCAGCTCAGGGACGGTAGGAGGTGAGCAGTTCTTC. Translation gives CASSSGTVGGEQFF.

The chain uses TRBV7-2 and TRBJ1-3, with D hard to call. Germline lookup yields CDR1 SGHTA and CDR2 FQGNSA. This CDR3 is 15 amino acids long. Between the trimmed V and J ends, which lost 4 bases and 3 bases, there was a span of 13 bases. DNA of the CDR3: TGTGCCAGCAGCTCCCTCCCGGAACTTGGAAACACCATATATTTT. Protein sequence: CASSSLPELGNTIYF.

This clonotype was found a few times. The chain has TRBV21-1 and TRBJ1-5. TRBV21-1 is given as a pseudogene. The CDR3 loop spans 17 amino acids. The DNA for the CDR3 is TGTGCCAGCAGCAAAGGTTCAGGAGAAGGTTGCAATCAGCCCCAGCATTTT. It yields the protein CASSKGSGEGCNQPQHF.

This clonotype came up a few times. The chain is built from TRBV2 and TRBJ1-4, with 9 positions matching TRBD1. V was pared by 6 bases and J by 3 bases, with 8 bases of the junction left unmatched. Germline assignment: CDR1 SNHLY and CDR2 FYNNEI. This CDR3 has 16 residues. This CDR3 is CASRGQGNPANEKLFF. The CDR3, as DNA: TGTGCCAGCAGGGGACAGGGAAATCCAGCTAATGAAAAACTGTTTTTT.

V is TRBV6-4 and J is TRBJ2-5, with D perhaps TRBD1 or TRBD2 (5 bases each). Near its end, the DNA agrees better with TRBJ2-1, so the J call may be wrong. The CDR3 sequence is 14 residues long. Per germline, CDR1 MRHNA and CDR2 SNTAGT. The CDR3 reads CASSDSSWGNEQFF. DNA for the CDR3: TGTGCCAGCAGTGACTCGAGTTGGGGGAATGAGCAGTTCTTC.